This entry concerns a single TCR beta chain. This sample is drawn from a study of blood T cell repertoires in COVID-19. The overall study: Specimens from acute and convalescent COVID-19 originated in the United States, Italy and Spain. T cells, B-cell-depleted T cells, or PBMCs supplied cDNA or gDNA.

As originally analysed: Reference gene primer amplification gave estimated nucleated cell counts. Sequencing used immunoSEQ multiplex PCR; TCRdb keeps in-frame clones, though not all of them. V, J and clone size are those of that table, while D and trimming were read from the DNA. The sample holds about 230,000 clones, 75% to 90% seen once. The V end lost 0 bases, the J end lost 0 bases, and 12 bases lay between the germline ends. The CDR3 spans 17 residues. Germline CDR1 and CDR2: LGHNA and YSLEER. This clonotype was sampled from an older woman with active or convalescent COVID-19. The material sequenced was peripheral blood. The chain combines TRBV4-3 with TRBJ2-1; TRBD2 is a possible D gene (6 bases). The CDR3 spells CASSQDYGGVSYNEQFF. CDR3 nucleotide sequence: TGCGCCAGCAGCCAAGATTATGGCGGGGTCTCCTACAATGAGCAGTTCTTC.